This TCR beta chain was sequenced for a study of blood T cell repertoires in COVID-19. About the study: PBMCs, B-cell-depleted T cells, or T cells were the source of the cDNA or gDNA that made up the material.

Per the authors' pipeline: Cell counts per sample came from amplifying reference gene primers. Assay: immunoSEQ multiplex PCR; the TCRdb copy retains only in-frame clones and omits some. The V and J calls and clone size come from that table; D and trimming were worked out from the DNA. The sample shows some 220,000 clones, about 80% of them seen only once. J was trimmed by 1 base and V by 6 bases; bases with no gene match: 5. Germline lookup yields CDR1 LNHDA and CDR2 SQIVND (reference sequence). CDR3 length: 14 residues. This chain connects TRBV19 to TRBJ2-7, with 8 nucleotides matching TRBD1. The clonotype originates from a woman aged 35 to 49 with acute COVID-19. Sample: PBMCs or T cells enriched from blood (not recorded which). CDR3 loop: CASRQGAGSYEQYF. The CDR3 DNA reads as TGTGCCAGTAGGCAGGGGGCAGGATCCTACGAGCAGTACTTC.